This TCR beta chain was recovered during a study of OX40 agonist ivuxolimab in advanced cancers. Study observations and caveats: Undetermined was the antigen specificity of the expanded peripheral T cells. Relative to CD4+, CD8+ T cells held more expanded clones on average. There were also nonresponders showing low normalized T-cell clonal expansion.

Concerning this clone: Its antigen is not known.

Germline V gives CDR1 SGHRS, CDR2 YFSETQ. The V and J ends lost 0 bases and 4 bases, in that order; junction bases with no gene match: 29. The CDR3 consists of 24 residues. Method: immunoSEQ multiplex PCR; TCRdb's copy keeps in-frame clones and lacks some. The sample lists 95,000 to 150,000 clones, about nine tenths occurring once. The sample consisted of CD4+ or CD8+ T cells sorted from blood, taken in a trial of the OX40 agonist ivuxolimab. This sequence was found in an adult with an advanced solid tumor such as melanoma, head and neck, liver or kidney cancer. V and J are TRBV5-1 and TRBJ2-2; 8 bases are shared with TRBD2. This chain's CDR3 is CASSLGWFTREVALRRLATGELFF. The DNA for the CDR3 is TGCGCCAGCAGCTTGGGCTGGTTTACGCGGGAGGTAGCTTTACGGCGATTGGCCACCGGGGAGCTGTTTTTT. The variable domain in full, with the rest retrieved from reference TRBV5-1 and TRBJ2-2, is KAGVTQTPRYLIKTRGQQVTLSCSPISGHRSVSWYQQTPGQGLQFLFEYFSETQRNKGNFPGRFSGRQFSNSRSEMNVSTLELGDSALYLCASSLGWFTREVALRRLATGELFFGEGSRLTVL.